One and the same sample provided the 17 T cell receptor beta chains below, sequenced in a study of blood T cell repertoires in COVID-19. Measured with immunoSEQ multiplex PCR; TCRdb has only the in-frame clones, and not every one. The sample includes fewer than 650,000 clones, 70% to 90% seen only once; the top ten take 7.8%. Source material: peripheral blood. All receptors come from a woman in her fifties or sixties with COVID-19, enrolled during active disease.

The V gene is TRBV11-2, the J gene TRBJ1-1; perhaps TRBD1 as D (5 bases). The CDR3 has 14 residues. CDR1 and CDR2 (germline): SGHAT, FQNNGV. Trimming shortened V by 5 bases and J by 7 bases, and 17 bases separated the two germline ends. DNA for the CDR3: TGTGCCAGCAGCCCACAACCGGGACTGCGTGAAGCTTTCTTT. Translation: CASSPQPGLREAFF.

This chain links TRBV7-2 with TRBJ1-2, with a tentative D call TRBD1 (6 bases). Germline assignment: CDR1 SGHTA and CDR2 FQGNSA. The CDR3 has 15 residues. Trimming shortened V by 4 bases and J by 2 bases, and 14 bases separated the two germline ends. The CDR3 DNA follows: TGTGCCAGCAGCTCCAGGGGAAGGGGCAACTATGGCTACACCTTC. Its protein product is CASSSRGRGNYGYTF.

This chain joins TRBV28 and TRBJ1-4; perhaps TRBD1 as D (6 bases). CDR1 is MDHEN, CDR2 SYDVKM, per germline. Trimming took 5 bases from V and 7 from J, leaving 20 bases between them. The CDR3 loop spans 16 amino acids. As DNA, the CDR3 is TGTGCCAGCAGTGACAACAGGGATAGGATAAGTGAAAAACTGTTTTTT. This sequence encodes CASSDNRDRISEKLFF.

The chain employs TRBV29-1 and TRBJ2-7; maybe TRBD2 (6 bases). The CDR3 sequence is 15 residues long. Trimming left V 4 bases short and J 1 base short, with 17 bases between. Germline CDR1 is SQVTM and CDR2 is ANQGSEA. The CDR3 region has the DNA TGCAGCGTTGTCGGAGGGGCCCGAGATTCCTACGAGCAGTACTTC. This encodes CSVVGGARDSYEQYF.

The CDR3 sequence: CASSFGGGANEKLFF. The CDR3 coding sequence is TGTGCCAGCAGTTTTGGGGGGGGCGCTAATGAAAAACTGTTTTTT. The genes are TRBV6-5 and TRBJ1-4; TRBD1 is a possible D gene (6 bases). Deletions cut 4 bases from V and 3 bases from J, with 12 bases between. CDR1 and CDR2 from the germline V gene are MNHEY and SVGAGI. The CDR3 length is 15 residues.

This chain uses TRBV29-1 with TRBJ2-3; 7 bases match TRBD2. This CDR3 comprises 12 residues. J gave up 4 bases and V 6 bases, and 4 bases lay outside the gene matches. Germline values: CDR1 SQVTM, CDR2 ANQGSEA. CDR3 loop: CSVGGGADTQYF. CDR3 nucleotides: TGCAGCGTGGGGGGGGGAGCAGATACGCAGTATTTT.

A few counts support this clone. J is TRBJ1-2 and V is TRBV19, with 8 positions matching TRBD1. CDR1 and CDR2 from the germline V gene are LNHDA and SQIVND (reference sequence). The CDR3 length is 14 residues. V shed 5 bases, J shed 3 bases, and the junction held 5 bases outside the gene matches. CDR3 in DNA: TGTGCCAGTAGTCAAATGGGACAGGACTATGGCTACACCTTC. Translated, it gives CASSQMGQDYGYTF.

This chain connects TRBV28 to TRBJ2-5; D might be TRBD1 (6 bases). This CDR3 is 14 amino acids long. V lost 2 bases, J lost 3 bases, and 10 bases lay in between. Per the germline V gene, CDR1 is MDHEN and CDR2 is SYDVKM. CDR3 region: CASSLAGAEETQYF. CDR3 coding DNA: TGTGCCAGCAGTTTAGCAGGGGCAGAAGAGACCCAGTACTTC.

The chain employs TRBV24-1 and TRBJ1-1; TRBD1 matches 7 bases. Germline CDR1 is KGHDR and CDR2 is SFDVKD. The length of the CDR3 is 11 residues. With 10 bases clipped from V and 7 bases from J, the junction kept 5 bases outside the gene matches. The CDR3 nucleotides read TGTGCCACGGAGGCAGGGGGTGAAGCTTTCTTT. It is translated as CATEAGGEAFF.

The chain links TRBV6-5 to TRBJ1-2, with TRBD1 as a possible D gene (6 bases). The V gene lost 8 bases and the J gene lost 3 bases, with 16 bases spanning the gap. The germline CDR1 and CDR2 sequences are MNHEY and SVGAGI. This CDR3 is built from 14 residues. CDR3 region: CASPGRGKDYGYTF. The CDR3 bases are TGTGCCAGCCCGGGCAGGGGTAAGGACTATGGCTACACCTTC.

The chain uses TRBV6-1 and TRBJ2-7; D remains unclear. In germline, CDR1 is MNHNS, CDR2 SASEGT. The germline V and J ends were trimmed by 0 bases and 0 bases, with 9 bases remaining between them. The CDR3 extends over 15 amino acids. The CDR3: CASSEARFSSYEQYF. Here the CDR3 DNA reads TGTGCCAGCAGTGAAGCTCGGTTTAGCTCCTACGAGCAGTACTTC.

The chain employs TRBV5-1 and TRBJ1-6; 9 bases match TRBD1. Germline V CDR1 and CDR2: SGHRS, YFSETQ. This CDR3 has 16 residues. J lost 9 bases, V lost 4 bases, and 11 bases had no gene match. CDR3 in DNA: TGCGCCAGCAGCCCCCGACCGGGACAGGGATTTTCACCCCTCCACTTT. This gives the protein CASSPRPGQGFSPLHF.

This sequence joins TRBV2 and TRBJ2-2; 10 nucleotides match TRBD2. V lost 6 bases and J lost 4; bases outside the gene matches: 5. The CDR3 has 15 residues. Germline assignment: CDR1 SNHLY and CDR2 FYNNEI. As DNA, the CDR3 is TGTGCCAGCAGCAGCGGGGGGGCCACCACCGGGGAGCTGTTTTTT. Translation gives CASSSGGATTGELFF.

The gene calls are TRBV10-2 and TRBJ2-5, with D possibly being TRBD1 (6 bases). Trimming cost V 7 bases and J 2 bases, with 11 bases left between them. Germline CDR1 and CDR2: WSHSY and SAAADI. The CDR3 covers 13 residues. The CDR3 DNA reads TGCGCCAGCACGGACAGAAGACAAGAGACCCAGTACTTC. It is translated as CASTDRRQETQYF.

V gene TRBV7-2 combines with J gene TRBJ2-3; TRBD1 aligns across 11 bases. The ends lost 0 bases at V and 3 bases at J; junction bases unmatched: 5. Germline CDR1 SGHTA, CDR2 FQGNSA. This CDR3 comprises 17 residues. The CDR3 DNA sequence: TGTGCCAGCAGCTTAGCGCTGGGACAGGGGGGGACAGATACGCAGTATTTT. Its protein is CASSLALGQGGTDTQYF.

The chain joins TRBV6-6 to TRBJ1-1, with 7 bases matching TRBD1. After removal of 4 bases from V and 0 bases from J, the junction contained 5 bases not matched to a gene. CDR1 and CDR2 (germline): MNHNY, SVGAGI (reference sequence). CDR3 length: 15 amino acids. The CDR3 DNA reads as TGTGCCAGCAGTTTTCGACAGGGTATGAACACTGAAGCTTTCTTT. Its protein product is CASSFRQGMNTEAFF.

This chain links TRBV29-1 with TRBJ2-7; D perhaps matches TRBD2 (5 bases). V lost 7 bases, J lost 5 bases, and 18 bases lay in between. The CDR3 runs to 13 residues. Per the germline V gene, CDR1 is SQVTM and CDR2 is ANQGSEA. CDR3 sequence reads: CSASGVPGDEQYF. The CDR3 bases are TGCAGCGCCTCCGGGGTTCCCGGGGACGAGCAGTACTTC.